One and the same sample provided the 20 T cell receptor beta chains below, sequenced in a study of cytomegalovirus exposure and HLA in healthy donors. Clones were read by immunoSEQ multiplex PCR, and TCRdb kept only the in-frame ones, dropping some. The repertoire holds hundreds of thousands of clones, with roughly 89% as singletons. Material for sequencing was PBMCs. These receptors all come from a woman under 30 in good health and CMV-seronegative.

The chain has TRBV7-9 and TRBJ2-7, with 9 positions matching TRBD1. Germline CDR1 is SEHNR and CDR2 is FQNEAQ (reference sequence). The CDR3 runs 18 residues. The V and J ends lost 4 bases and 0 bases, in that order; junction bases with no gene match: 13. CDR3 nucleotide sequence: TGTGCCAGCAGCTCACGGACAGGGGCGGGCTATATCTCCTACGAGCAGTACTTC. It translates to CASSSRTGAGYISYEQYF.

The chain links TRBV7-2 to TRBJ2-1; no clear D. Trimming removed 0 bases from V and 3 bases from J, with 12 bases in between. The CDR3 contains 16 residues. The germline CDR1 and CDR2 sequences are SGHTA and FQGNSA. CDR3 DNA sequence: TGTGCCAGCAGCTTAGCGCCGGCTAGTCGCTACAATGAGCAGTTCTTC. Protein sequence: CASSLAPASRYNEQFF.

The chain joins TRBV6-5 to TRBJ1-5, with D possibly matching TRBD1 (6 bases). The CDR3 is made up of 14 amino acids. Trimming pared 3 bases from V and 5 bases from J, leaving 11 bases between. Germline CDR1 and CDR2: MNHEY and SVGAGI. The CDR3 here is CASSYRTVHQPQHF. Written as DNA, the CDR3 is TGTGCCAGCAGTTATAGGACAGTCCATCAGCCCCAGCATTTT.

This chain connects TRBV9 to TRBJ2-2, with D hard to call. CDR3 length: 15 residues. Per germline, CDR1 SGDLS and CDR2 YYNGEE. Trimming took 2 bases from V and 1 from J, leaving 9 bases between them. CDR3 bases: TGTGCCAGCAGCGTTGGTCGGTTGAACACCGGGGAGCTGTTTTTT. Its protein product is CASSVGRLNTGELFF.

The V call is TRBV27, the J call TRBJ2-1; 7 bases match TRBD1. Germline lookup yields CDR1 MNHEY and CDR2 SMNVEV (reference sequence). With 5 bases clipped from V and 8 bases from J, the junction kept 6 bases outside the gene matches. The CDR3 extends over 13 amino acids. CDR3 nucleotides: TGTGCCAGCAGTCTCAATACAGGGGATGAGCAGTTCTTC. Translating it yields CASSLNTGDEQFF.

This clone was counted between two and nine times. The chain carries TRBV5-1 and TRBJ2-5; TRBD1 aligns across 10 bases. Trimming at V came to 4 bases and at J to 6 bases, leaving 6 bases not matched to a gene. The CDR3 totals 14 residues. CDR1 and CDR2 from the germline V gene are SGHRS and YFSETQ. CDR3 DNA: TGCGCCAGCAGCCCTGGGACAGGGGACAAGACCCAGTACTTC. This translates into CASSPGTGDKTQYF.

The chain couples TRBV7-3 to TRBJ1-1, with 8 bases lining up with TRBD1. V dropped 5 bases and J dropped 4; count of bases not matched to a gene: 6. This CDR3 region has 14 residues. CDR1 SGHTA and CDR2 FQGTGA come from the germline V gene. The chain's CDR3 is CASSPDRAATEAFF. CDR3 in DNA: TGTGCCAGCAGCCCGGACAGGGCTGCCACTGAAGCTTTCTTT. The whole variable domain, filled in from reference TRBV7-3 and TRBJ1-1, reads GAGVSQTPSNKVTEKGKYVELRCDPISGHTALYWYRQSLGQGPEFLIYFQGTGAADDSGLPNDRFFAVRPEGSVSTLKIQRTERGDSAVYLCASSPDRAATEAFFGQGTRLTVV.

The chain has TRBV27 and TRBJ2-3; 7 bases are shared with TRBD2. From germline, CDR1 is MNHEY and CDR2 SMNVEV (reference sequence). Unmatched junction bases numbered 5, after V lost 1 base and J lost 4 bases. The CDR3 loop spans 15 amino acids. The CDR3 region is CASSLWGGSSDTQYF. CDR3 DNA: TGTGCCAGCAGTTTATGGGGGGGTAGTTCAGATACGCAGTATTTT.

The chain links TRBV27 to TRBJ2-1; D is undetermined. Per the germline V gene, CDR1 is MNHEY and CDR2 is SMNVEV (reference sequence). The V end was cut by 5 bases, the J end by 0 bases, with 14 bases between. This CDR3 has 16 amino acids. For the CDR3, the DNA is TGTGCCAGCAGTCGATCAATGGCGGTCTCCTACAATGAGCAGTTCTTC. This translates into CASSRSMAVSYNEQFF.

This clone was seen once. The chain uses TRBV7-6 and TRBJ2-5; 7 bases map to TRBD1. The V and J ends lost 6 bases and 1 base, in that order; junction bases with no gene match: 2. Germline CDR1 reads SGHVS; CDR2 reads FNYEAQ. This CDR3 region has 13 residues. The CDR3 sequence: CASSPGGQETQYF. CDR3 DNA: TGTGCCAGCAGTCCAGGGGGCCAAGAGACCCAGTACTTC.

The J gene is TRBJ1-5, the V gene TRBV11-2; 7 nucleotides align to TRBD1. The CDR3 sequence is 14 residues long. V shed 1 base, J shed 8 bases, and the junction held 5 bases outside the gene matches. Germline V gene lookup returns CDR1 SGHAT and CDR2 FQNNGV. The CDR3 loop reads CASSLGQGMKPQHF. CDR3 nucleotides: TGTGCCAGCAGCTTAGGACAGGGAATGAAGCCCCAGCATTTT.

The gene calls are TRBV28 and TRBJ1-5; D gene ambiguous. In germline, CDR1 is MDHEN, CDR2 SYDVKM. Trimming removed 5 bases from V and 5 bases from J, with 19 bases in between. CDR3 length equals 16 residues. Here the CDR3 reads CASSPYSFFDYQPQHF. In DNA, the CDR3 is TGTGCCAGCAGTCCCTACAGTTTTTTCGATTATCAGCCCCAGCATTTT. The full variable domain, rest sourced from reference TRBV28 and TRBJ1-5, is DVKVTQSSRYLVKRTGEKVFLECVQDMDHENMFWYRQDPGLGLRLIYFSYDVKMKEKGDIPEGYSVSREKKERFSLILESASTNQTSMYLCASSPYSFFDYQPQHFGDGTRLSIL.

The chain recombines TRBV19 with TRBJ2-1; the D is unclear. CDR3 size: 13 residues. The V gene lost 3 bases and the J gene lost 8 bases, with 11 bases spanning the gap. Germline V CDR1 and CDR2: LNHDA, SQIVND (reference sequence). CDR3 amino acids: CASSIAPVDEQFF. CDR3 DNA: TGTGCCAGTAGTATTGCTCCGGTCGATGAGCAGTTCTTC.

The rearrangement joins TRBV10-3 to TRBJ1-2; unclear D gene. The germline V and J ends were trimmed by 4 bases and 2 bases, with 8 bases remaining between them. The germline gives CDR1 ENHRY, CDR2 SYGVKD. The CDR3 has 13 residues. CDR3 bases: TGTGCCATCAGTGGACAAGTGAACTATGGCTACACCTTC. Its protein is CAISGQVNYGYTF.

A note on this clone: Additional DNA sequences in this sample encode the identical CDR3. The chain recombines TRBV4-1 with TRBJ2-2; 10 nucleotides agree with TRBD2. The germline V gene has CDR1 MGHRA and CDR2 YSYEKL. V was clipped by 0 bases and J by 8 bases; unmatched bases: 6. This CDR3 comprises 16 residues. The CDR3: CASSQDPAGGTGELFF. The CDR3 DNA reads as TGCGCCAGCAGCCAAGATCCAGCGGGAGGGACTGGGGAGCTGTTTTTT.

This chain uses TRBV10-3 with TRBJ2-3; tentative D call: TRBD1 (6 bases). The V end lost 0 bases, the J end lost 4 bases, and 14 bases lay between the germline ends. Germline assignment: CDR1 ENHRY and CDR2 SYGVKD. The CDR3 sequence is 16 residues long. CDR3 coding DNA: TGTGCCATCAGTGAGTCGGGGGCCATCGGTCCAGATACGCAGTATTTT. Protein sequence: CAISESGAIGPDTQYF.

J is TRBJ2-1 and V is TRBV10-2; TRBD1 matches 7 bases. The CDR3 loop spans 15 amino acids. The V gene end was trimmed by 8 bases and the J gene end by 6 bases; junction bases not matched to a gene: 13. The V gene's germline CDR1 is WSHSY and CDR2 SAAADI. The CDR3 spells CASSVEGAPSNEQFF. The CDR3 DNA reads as TGCGCCAGCTCGGTCGAGGGGGCCCCGAGCAATGAGCAGTTCTTC.

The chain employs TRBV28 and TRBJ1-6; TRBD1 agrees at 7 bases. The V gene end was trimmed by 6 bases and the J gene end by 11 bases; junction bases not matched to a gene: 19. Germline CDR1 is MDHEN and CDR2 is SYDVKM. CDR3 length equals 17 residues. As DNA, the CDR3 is TGTGCCAGCAGCCCCAACCGACAGGGAATCTCGCCTCCACCCCTCCACTTT. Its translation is CASSPNRQGISPPPLHF.

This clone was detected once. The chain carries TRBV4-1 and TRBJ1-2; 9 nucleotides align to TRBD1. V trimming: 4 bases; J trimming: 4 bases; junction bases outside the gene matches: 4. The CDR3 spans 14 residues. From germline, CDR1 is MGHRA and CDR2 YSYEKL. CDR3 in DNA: TGCGCCAGCAGCCTGGACAGGGGAAGCTATGGCTACACCTTC. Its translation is CASSLDRGSYGYTF.

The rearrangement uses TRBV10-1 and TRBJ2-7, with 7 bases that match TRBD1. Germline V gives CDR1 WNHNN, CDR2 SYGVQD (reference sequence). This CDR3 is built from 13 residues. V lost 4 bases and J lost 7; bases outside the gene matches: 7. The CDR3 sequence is CASSGDSYREQYF. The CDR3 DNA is TGCGCCAGCAGTGGGGACAGTTATCGGGAGCAGTACTTC.